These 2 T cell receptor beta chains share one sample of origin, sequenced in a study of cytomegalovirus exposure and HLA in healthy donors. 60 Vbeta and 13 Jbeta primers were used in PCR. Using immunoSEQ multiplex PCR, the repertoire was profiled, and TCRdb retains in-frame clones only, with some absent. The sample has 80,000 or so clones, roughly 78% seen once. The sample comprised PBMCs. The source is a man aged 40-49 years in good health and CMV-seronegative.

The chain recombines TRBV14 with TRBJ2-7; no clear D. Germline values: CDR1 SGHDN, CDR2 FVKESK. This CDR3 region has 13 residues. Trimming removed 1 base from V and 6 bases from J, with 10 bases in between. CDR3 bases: TGTGCCAGCAGCCAAGCACAGTTTGTCGAGCAGTACTTC. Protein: CASSQAQFVEQYF. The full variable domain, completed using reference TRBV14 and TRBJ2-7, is EAGVTQFPSHSVIEKGQTVTLRCDPISGHDNLYWYRRVMGKEIKFLLHFVKESKQDESGMPNNRFLAERTGGTYSTLKVQPAELEDSGVYFCASSQAQFVEQYFGPGTRLTVT.

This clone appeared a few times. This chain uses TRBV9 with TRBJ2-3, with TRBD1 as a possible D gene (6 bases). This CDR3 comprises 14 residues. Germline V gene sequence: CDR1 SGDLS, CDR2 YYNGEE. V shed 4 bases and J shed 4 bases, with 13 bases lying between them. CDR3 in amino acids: CASSPNSGADTQYF. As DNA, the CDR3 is TGTGCCAGCAGCCCAAACTCAGGGGCAGATACGCAGTATTTT.